This T cell receptor (beta chain) was captured in a study of blood T cell repertoires in COVID-19. Turning to the study itself: Material from acute and convalescent COVID-19 was sourced from the United States, Italy and Spain. The cDNA or gDNA used as material had been derived from T cells, B-cell-depleted T cells, or PBMCs.

The CDR3 is 15 amino acids. From germline, CDR1 is SGHRS and CDR2 YFSETQ. Trimming shortened V by 0 bases and J by 2 bases, and 9 bases separated the two germline ends. Authors' processing steps: Using reference gene primer amplification, nucleated cell counts were estimated. The repertoire was sequenced with immunoSEQ multiplex PCR; TCRdb's copy has only in-frame clones and lacks some. V and J calls plus clone size are reproduced from that table; the DNA served to infer D and trimming. This table holds more than 15,000 clones, roughly 91% found once. This receptor was identified in a human donor in a cohort sampled during active COVID-19. The sample was peripheral blood. The rearrangement uses TRBV5-1 and TRBJ1-3, with a weak D call TRBD1 (5 bases). In DNA form, the CDR3 reads TGCGCCAGCAGCTTGGTAGGGGATCCTGGAAACACCATATATTTT. Translating it yields CASSLVGDPGNTIYF.